A selection of T cell receptor beta chains follows, all from one sample in a study of radiation and T cells in renal cell carcinoma. The method was immunoSEQ multiplex PCR; TCRdb's version includes in-frame clones alone and lacks a portion of them. The table shows some 120,000 clones, with about four fifths occurring only once. The input for sequencing was blood, taken from a patient whose treatment included radiotherapy and nephrectomy. The receptors derive from an older woman with renal cell carcinoma. Each CDR3 is given with its conserved first and last residue. The D gene is left open where the match is weak. Part of the rows lack a size; the others show once, few, many or a class for expanded clones.

V gene	D gene	J gene	clone size	CDR3 protein	CDR3 DNA
TRBV19	.	TRBJ2-7	.	CASSKVGYYEQYF	TGTGCCAGTAGTAAGGTAGGGTACTACGAGCAGTACTTC
TRBV19	.	TRBJ1-5	.	CASSILSTAGDQPQHF	TGTGCCAGTAGCATATTATCGACAGCGGGGGATCAGCCCCAGCATTTT
TRBV5-4	TRBD1	TRBJ2-1	.	CASSLYRGPYNEQFF	TGTGCCAGCAGCTTGTACAGGGGCCCCTACAATGAGCAGTTCTTC
TRBV4-1	.	TRBJ2-5	.	CASSESRLDPAQETQYF	TGCGCCAGCAGCGAATCCCGGTTGGATCCTGCCCAAGAGACCCAGTACTTC
TRBV7-2	TRBD1	TRBJ1-2	.	CASGRGQTGHYGYTF	TGTGCCAGCGGCAGGGGGCAGACAGGACACTATGGCTACACCTTC
TRBV14	TRBD2	TRBJ2-5	.	CASSQPLAGETQYF	TGTGCCAGCAGCCAACCTCTAGCGGGAGAGACCCAGTACTTC
TRBV5-6	TRBD1	TRBJ2-5	.	CASSLGLQGAQYF	TGTGCCAGCAGCTTGGGGTTGCAGGGGGCCCAGTACTTC
TRBV7-2	.	TRBJ1-2	.	CASSLKGSGMNYGYTF	TGTGCCAGCAGCTTAAAAGGTTCAGGGATGAACTATGGCTACACCTTC
TRBV19	.	TRBJ1-5	few	CASRSGGNQPQHF	TGTGCCTCACGTTCGGGGGGAAATCAGCCCCAGCATTTT
TRBV9	TRBD2	TRBJ2-5	.	CASSVGGAGMGQETQYF	TGTGCCAGCAGCGTAGGTGGAGCGGGAATGGGTCAAGAGACCCAGTACTTC
TRBV6-5	.	TRBJ2-1	.	CASSYPTGGEQFF	TGTGCCAGCAGTTACCCGACTGGCGGTGAGCAGTTCTTC
TRBV4-3	TRBD1	TRBJ2-1	.	CASSQDRDSYNEQFF	TGCGCCAGCAGCCAGGACCGGGACAGCTACAATGAGCAGTTCTTC
TRBV7-8	.	TRBJ2-7	.	CASSFREDREQYF	TGTGCCAGCAGCTTCAGGGAAGATAGGGAGCAGTACTTC
TRBV28	TRBD1	TRBJ1-6	.	CASTDRGWGNSPLHF	TGTGCCAGCACTGACAGGGGGTGGGGTAATTCACCCCTCCACTTT
TRBV7-9	.	TRBJ2-7	once	CASSLDRDQFREQYF	TGTGCCAGCAGCTTAGACCGGGACCAATTTAGAGAGCAGTACTTC
TRBV9	TRBD1	TRBJ2-1	.	CASSVGGQRDNEQFF	TGTGCCAGCAGCGTTGGGGGACAGAGGGACAATGAGCAGTTCTTC
TRBV14	TRBD2	TRBJ2-3	.	CASSPFAGGGSTDTQYF	TGTGCCAGCAGCCCCTTCGCGGGCGGGGGGAGCACAGATACGCAGTATTTT
TRBV29-1	TRBD1	TRBJ1-1	few	CSVTFDRDTEAFF	TGCAGCGTTACCTTTGACAGGGACACTGAAGCTTTCTTT
TRBV6-6	.	TRBJ2-7	.	CASSLRDTSYEQYF	TGTGCCAGCAGTCTCCGGGACACCTCCTACGAGCAGTACTTC
TRBV19	.	TRBJ2-2	.	CASNQGTTGELFF	TGTGCCAGTAATCAGGGAACCACCGGGGAGCTGTTTTTT
TRBV19	TRBD1	TRBJ1-1	.	CASIPDRVGTEAFF	TGTGCCAGTATCCCCGACAGGGTAGGGACTGAAGCTTTCTTT
TRBV6-5	.	TRBJ2-5	.	CASRRTGFEQYF	TGTGCCAGCAGGCGAACAGGGTTTGAGCAGTACTTC
TRBV5-1	.	TRBJ2-5	.	CASSLDSVQETQYF	TGCGCCAGCAGCTTGGATAGCGTCCAAGAGACCCAGTACTTC
TRBV4-1	.	TRBJ2-7	.	CASSPGGEYEQYF	TGCGCCAGCAGCCCCGGCGGGGAATACGAGCAGTACTTC
TRBV7-8	.	TRBJ2-1	.	CASSLGDEQFF	TGTGCCAGCAGCTTAGGGGATGAGCAGTTCTTC
TRBV5-5	.	TRBJ1-1	.	CASSFDWNTEAFF	TGTGCCAGCAGCTTCGATTGGAACACTGAAGCTTTCTTT